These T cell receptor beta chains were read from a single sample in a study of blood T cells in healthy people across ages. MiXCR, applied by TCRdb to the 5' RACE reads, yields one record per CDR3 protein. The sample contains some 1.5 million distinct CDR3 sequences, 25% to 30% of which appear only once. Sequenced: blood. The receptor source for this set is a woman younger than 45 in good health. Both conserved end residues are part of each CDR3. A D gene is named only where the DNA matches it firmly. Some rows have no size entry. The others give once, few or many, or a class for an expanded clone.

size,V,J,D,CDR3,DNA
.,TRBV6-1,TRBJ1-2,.,CACMYGKNYGYTF,TGTGCCTGCATGTACGGCAAAAACTATGGCTACACCTTC
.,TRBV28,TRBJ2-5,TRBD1,CASRAGTGVDEQYF,TGTGCCAGCAGAGCCGGGACAGGGGTCGATGAGCAGTACTTC
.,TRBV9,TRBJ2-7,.,CASSPHSGSLSYEQYF,TGTGCCAGCAGCCCCCACTCGGGTTCTCTTTCCTACGAGCAGTACTTC
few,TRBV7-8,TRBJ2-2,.,CASSLTRVQEYSNTGELFF,TGTGCCAGCAGCTTAACCAGAGTACAGGAATACTCGAACACCGGGGAGCTGTTTTTT
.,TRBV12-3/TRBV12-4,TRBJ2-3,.,CASSILPDTQYF,TGTGCCAGCAGTATCCTCCCGGATACGCAGTATTTT
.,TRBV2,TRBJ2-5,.,CASSEEEMGQYF,TGTGCCAGCAGTGAAGAGGAAATGGGCCAGTACTTC
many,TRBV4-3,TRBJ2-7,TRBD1,CASSQGIGQVTYEQYF,TGCGCCAGCAGCCAGGGGATAGGACAGGTAACATACGAGCAGTACTTC
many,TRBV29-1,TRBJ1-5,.,CSVRGAGANQPQHF,TGCAGCGTCCGCGGGGCAGGTGCTAATCAGCCCCAGCATTTT
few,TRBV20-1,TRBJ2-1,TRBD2,CSAQTSGNEQFF,TGCAGTGCGCAAACTAGCGGCAATGAGCAGTTCTTC
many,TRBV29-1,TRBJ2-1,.,CSVARTTNYNEQFF,TGCAGCGTTGCACGGACAACTAACTACAATGAGCAGTTCTTC
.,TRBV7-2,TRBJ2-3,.,CASSFTPGENTQYF,TGTGCCAGCAGCTTCACACCGGGAGAAAATACGCAGTATTTT
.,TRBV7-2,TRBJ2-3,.,CASSLQPATNTQYF,TGTGCCAGCAGCTTACAACCCGCGACCAATACGCAGTATTTT
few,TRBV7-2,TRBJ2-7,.,CASSPETDSSYEQYF,TGTGCCAGCAGCCCAGAGACGGATTCCTCCTACGAGCAGTACTTC
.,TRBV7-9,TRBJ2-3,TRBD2,CASRTRLWTSGDTQYF,TGTGCCAGCAGAACCCGACTTTGGACTAGCGGAGATACGCAGTATTTT
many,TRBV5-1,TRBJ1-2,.,CASNRGQGLNYGYTF,TGCGCCAGCAACCGCGGACAAGGTCTCAACTATGGCTACACCTTC
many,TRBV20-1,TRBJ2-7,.,CSASGGYTNEQYF,TGCAGTGCTAGCGGAGGGTATACCAACGAGCAGTACTTC
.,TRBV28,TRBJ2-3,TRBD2,CASRAGGPVDTQYF,TGTGCCTCAAGAGCGGGGGGGCCTGTTGATACGCAGTATTTT
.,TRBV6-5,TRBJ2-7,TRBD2,CASRTSGVYEQYF,TGTGCCAGCAGGACTAGCGGGGTTTACGAGCAGTACTTC
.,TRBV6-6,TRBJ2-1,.,CASSPGSSYGEQFF,TGTGCCAGCAGCCCAGGGAGTAGTTACGGTGAGCAGTTCTTC
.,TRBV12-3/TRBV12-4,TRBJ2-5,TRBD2,CASRRTSLPAQYF,TGTGCCAGCAGACGGACTAGCCTCCCGGCCCAGTACTTC
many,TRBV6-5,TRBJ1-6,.,CASSYSRPTRYSPLHF,TGTGCCAGCAGTTACTCCCGACCAACAAGGTACTCACCCCTCCACTTT
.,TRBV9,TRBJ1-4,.,CASSVNTRSEKLFF,TGTGCCAGCAGCGTTAATACCAGGTCTGAAAAACTGTTTTTT
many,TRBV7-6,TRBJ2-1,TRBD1,CASIKDRGDNEQFF,TGTGCCAGCATCAAGGACAGGGGTGACAATGAGCAGTTCTTC
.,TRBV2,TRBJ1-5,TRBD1,CASSKQGALSNQPQHF,TGTGCCAGCAGTAAACAGGGGGCCCTTAGCAATCAGCCCCAGCATTTT
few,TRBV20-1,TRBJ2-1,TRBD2,CSAGTSGSGEQFF,TGCAGTGCTGGGACTAGCGGGAGTGGAGAGCAGTTCTTC
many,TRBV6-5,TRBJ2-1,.,CASSYSNWGPEQFF,TGTGCCAGCAGTTACTCGAACTGGGGGCCTGAGCAGTTCTTC
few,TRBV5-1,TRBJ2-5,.,CASSRVPQRETQYF,TGCGCCAGCAGTCGGGTTCCCCAGAGAGAGACCCAGTACTTC
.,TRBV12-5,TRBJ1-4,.,CASGFYSGVPPIEKLFF,TGTGCTAGTGGTTTTTATTCGGGGGTCCCGCCTATTGAAAAACTGTTTTTT
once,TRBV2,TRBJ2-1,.,CASSEALGPGSYNEQFF,TGTGCCAGCAGTGAAGCGCTGGGGCCAGGGTCCTACAATGAGCAGTTCTTC
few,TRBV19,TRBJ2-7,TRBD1,CASNPSTGPYEQYF,TGTGCCAGTAACCCCTCGACAGGGCCCTACGAGCAGTACTTC
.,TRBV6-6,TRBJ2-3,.,CASSYSSRAGTDTQYF,TGTGCCAGCAGTTACTCTTCCAGGGCTGGCACAGATACGCAGTATTTT